The present TCR beta chain was sequenced within a study of Ad26.COV2.S vaccination and SARS-CoV-2 variants. The study's findings and limits: Breadth of non-spike TCRs did not differ between vaccinees and placebo recipients. The study found higher spike-specific TCR breadth in vaccine than placebo recipients.

Sequenced by immunoSEQ multiplex PCR; TCRdb stores in-frame clones only, minus some. This table has around 300,000 clones, approximately 90% appearing once. Trimming took 4 bases from V and 0 from J, leaving 14 bases between them. Germline loops: CDR1 SGHRS, CDR2 YFSETQ. The CDR3 loop spans 16 amino acids. The treatment is: 15 to 20 received Ad26.COV2.S at low or high dose, single or two shots; roughly 5 received placebo; per-sample allocation not given. The study sampled participants on day 63 after the first vaccine or placebo injection. Adults aged 18-55 years in Boston included the donor. The vaccine antigen was prefusion-stabilized Wuhan SARS-CoV-2 spike. This clone has a single count. What it binds is unknown.

This sample comprised peripheral blood, obtained in a trial of Ad26.COV2.S vaccine versus placebo. This receptor was obtained from a person between 18 and 65 years old who received the Ad26.COV2.S COVID-19 vaccine or a placebo. The genes are TRBV5-1 and TRBJ2-1; no reliable D call. The CDR3 DNA is TGCGCCAGCAGCCAACGATTCGGTTCCTCCTACAATGAGCAGTTCTTC. It is translated as CASSQRFGSSYNEQFF.